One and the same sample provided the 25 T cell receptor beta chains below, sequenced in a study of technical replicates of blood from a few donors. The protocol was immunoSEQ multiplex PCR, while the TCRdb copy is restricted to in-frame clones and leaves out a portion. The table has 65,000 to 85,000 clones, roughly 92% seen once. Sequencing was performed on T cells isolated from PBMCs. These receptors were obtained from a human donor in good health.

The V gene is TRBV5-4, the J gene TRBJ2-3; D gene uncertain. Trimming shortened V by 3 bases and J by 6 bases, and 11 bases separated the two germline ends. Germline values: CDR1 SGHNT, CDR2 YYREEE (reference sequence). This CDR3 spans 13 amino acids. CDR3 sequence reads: CASSSYRIDTQYF. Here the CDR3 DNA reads TGTGCCAGCAGCTCGTACAGAATCGATACGCAGTATTTT. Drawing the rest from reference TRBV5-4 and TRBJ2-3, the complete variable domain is ETGVTQSPTHLIKTRGQQVTLRCSSQSGHNTVSWYQQALGQGPQFIFQYYREEENGRGNFPPRFSGLQFPNYSSELNVNALELDDSALYLCASSSYRIDTQYFGPGTRLTVL.

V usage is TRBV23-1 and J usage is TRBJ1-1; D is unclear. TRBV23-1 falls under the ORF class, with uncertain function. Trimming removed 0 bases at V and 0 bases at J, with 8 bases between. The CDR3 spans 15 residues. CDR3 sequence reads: CASSQSGPLNTEAFF. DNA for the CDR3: TGCGCCAGCAGTCAATCTGGCCCCCTGAACACTGAAGCTTTCTTT.

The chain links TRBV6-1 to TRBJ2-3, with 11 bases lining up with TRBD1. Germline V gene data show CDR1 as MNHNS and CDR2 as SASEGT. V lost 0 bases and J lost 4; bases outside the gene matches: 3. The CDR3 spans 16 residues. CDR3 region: CASSEAPGQGADTQYF. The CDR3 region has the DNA TGTGCCAGCAGTGAAGCGCCGGGACAGGGGGCAGATACGCAGTATTTT.

In DNA, the CDR3 is TGTGCCAGTAGTCAACAGGTTTTAGATACGCAGTATTTT. It is translated as CASSQQVLDTQYF. The V and J genes are TRBV19 and TRBJ2-3; tentative D call: TRBD1 (5 bases). The germline gives CDR1 LNHDA, CDR2 SQIVND (reference sequence). V shed 5 bases and J shed 5 bases, with 11 bases lying between them. CDR3 size: 13 residues.

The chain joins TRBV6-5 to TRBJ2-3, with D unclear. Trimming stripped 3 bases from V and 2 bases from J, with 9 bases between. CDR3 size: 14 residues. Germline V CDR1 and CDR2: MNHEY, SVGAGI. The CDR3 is CASSYLRNTDTQYF. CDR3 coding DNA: TGTGCCAGCAGTTATCTCAGAAACACAGATACGCAGTATTTT.

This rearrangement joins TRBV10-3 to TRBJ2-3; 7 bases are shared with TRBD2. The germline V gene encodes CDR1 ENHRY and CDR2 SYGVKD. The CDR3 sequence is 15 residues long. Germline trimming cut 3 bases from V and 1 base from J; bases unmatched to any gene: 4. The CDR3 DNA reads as TGTGCCATCAGTGAACAGCGGGGACGCACAGATACGCAGTATTTT. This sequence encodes CAISEQRGRTDTQYF.

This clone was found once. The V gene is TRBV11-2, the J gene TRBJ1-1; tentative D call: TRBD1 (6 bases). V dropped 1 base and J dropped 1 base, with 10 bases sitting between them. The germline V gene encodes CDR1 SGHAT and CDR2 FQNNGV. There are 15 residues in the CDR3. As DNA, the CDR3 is TGTGCCAGCAGCTTAGGTCCGACAGGGAACACTGAAGCTTTCTTT. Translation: CASSLGPTGNTEAFF.

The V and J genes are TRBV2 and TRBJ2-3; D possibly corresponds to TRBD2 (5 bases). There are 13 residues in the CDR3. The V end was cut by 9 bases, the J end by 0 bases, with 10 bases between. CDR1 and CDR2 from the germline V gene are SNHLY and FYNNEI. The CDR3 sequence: CARRAASTDTQYF. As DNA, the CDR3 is TGTGCCAGGAGGGCTGCTAGCACAGATACGCAGTATTTT.

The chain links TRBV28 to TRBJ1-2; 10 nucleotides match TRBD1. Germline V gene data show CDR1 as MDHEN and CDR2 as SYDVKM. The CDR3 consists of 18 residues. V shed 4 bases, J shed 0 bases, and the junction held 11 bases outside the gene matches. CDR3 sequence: CASSSIRDRGGTNYGYTF. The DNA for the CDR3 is TGTGCCAGCAGTTCTATCCGGGACAGGGGTGGTACTAACTATGGCTACACCTTC.

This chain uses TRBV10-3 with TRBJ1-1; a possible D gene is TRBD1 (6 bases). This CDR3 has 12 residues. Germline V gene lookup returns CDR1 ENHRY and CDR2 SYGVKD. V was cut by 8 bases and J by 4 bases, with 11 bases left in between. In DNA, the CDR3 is TGTGCCATCGGGGGGGGGCCCACTGAAGCTTTCTTT. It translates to CAIGGGPTEAFF.

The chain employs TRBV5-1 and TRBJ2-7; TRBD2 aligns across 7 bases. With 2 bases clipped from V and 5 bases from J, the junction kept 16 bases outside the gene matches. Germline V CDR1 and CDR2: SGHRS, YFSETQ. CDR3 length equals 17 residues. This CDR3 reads CASSLPLGLGPEDEQYF. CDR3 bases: TGCGCCAGCAGCTTACCCCTTGGACTAGGTCCGGAAGACGAGCAGTACTTC.

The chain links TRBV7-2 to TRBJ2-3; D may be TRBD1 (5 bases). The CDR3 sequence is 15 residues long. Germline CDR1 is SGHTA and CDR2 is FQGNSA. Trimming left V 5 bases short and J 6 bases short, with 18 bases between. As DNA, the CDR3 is TGTGCCAGCAGCACAGTGGCAGGGCTGTTCGATACGCAGTATTTT. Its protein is CASSTVAGLFDTQYF.

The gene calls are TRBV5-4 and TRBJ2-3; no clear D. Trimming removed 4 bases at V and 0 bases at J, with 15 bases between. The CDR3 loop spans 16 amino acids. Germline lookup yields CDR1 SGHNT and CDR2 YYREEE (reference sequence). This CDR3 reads CASSPALATSTDTQYF. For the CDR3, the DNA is TGTGCCAGCAGCCCCGCTCTGGCGACTAGCACAGATACGCAGTATTTT.

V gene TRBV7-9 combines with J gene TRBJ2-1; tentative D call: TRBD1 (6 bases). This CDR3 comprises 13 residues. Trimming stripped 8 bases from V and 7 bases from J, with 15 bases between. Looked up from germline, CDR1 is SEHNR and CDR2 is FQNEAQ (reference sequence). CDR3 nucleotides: TGTGCCAGCCTTCTGGGGGCTTCTAATGAGCAGTTCTTC. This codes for CASLLGASNEQFF.

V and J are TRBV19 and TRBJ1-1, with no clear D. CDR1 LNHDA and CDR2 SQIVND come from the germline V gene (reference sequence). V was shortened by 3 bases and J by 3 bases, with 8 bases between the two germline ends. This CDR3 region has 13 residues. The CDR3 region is CASSIGLYTEAFF. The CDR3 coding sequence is TGTGCCAGTAGTATCGGACTCTACACTGAAGCTTTCTTT.

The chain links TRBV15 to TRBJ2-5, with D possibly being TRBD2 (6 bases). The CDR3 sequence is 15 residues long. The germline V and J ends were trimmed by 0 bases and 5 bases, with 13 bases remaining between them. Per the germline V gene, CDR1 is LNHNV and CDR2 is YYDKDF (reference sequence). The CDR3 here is CATSRDTRLGETQYF. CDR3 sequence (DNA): TGTGCCACCAGCAGAGATACGAGACTAGGGGAGACCCAGTACTTC.

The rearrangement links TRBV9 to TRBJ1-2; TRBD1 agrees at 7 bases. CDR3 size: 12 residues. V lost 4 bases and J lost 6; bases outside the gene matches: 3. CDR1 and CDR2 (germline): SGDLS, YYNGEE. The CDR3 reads CASSQGQDGYTF. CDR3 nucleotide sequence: TGTGCCAGCAGCCAAGGACAGGATGGCTACACCTTC.

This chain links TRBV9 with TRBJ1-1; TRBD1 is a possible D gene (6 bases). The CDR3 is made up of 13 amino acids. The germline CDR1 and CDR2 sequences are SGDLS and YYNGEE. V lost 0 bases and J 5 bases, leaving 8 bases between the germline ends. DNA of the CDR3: TGTGCCAGCAGCGTAGCAGGGGAAACTGAAGCTTTCTTT. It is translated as CASSVAGETEAFF.

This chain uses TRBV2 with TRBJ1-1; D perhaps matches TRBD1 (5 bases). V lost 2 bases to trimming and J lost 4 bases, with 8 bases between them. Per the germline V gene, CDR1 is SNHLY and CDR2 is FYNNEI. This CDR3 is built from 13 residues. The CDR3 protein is CASSEQGGTEAFF. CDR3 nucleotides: TGTGCCAGCAGTGAACAGGGAGGCACTGAAGCTTTCTTT.

The CDR3 DNA follows: TGTGCCAGCAGCAATAGCGGGCATAATTACAATGAGCAGTTCTTC. It specifies CASSNSGHNYNEQFF. The J gene is TRBJ2-1, the V gene TRBV21-1; TRBD2, the table's D call, lacks a check against the DNA. TRBV21-1 is a pseudogene. The CDR3 is made up of 15 amino acids.

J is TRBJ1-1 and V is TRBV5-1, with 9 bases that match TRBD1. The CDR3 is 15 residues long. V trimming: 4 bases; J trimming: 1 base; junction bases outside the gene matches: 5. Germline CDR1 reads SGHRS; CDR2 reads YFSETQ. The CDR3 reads CASSLRQGENTEAFF. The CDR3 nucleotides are TGCGCCAGCAGCCTCCGACAGGGGGAGAACACTGAAGCTTTCTTT.

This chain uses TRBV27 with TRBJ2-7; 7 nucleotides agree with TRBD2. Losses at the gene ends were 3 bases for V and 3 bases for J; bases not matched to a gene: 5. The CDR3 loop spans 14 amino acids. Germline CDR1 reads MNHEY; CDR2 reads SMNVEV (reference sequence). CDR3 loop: CASSFGGSGYEQYF. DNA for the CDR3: TGTGCCAGCAGTTTTGGCGGGAGTGGCTACGAGCAGTACTTC.

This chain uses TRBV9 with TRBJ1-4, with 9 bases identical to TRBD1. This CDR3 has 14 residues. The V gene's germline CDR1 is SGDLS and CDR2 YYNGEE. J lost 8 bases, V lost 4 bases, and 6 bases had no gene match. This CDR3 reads CASSRGQGREKLFF. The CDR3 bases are TGTGCCAGCAGCCGGGGACAGGGTCGAGAAAAACTGTTTTTT.

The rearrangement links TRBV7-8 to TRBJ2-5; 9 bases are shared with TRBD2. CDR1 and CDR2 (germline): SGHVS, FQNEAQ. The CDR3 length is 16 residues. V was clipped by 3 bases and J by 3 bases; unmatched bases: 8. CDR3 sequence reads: CASSFSSGEREETQYF. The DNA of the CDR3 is TGTGCCAGCAGCTTTTCTAGCGGGGAGAGGGAAGAGACCCAGTACTTC. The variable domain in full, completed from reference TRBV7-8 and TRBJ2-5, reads GAGVSQSPRYKVAKRGQDVALRCDPISGHVSLFWYQQALGQGPEFLTYFQNEAQLDKSGLPSDRFFAERPEGSVSTLKIQRTQQEDSAVYLCASSFSSGEREETQYFGPGTRLLVL.

CDR3 region: CASSEFSRDIYQPQHF. In nucleotides, the CDR3 is TGTGCCAGCAGTGAATTTTCCCGGGATATCTATCAGCCCCAGCATTTT. V is TRBV6-1 and J is TRBJ1-5; no clear D. V dropped 2 bases and J dropped 5 bases, with 16 bases sitting between them. The CDR3 is 16 amino acids. From germline, CDR1 is MNHNS and CDR2 SASEGT.